Each of the 12 T cell receptor beta chains below was sequenced from the same sample in a study of blood T cells in healthy people across ages. Sample-barcoded 5' priming and a J-beta primer mix drove a second PCR of about 7 to 12 cycles. TCRdb recomputed calls from the 5' RACE reads with MiXCR, one row per CDR3 protein. The sample consists of 1.5 million to 2 million distinct CDR3 sequences, 30% to 40% of them appearing once. The specimen was blood. The receptor set was obtained from a woman in her twenties or thirties in good health.

At least ten counts were recorded for this clonotype. The V gene is TRBV4-1, the J gene TRBJ2-7, with 10 positions matching TRBD2. Germline-derived CDR1 and CDR2 are MGHRA and YSYEKL. V trimming: 4 bases; J trimming: 2 bases; junction bases outside the gene matches: 5. This CDR3 comprises 15 residues. The CDR3 loop reads CASSPGLAVPYEQYF. The CDR3 region has the DNA TGCGCCAGCAGCCCCGGACTAGCGGTTCCCTACGAGCAGTACTTC.

The sample holds a few counts of this clonotype. The genes are TRBV20-1 and TRBJ2-5, with D tentatively TRBD1 or TRBD2 (5 bases each). Germline CDR1 reads DFQATT; CDR2 reads SNEGSKA (reference sequence). Trimming took 5 bases from V and 0 from J, leaving 16 bases between them. CDR3 size: 15 residues. The CDR3 region has the DNA TGCAGTGCTCCCTTCTTCGGGGCTAACCAAGAGACCCAGTACTTC. It specifies CSAPFFGANQETQYF.

This clonotype was seen a handful of times. This chain uses TRBV27 with TRBJ2-6; 7 bases fit TRBD1. V was clipped by 8 bases and J by 0 bases; unmatched bases: 7. CDR1 is MNHEY and CDR2 is SMNVEV in the germline V gene (reference sequence). The CDR3 runs 16 residues. In DNA form, the CDR3 reads TGTGCCAGCCGAGAGACAGGGTTCTCTGGGGCCAACGTCCTGACTTTC. Its protein is CASRETGFSGANVLTF.

This clonotype was observed a handful of times. The CDR3 region has the DNA TGCAGTGCTAGGGGTCCTAGCGGGTTGGATGAGCAGTTCTTC. Its translation: CSARGPSGLDEQFF. The chain recombines TRBV20-1 with TRBJ2-1; TRBD2 agrees at 8 bases. From germline, CDR1 is DFQATT and CDR2 SNEGSKA (reference sequence). Germline trimming cut 3 bases from V and 8 bases from J; bases unmatched to any gene: 9. The CDR3 spans 14 residues.

The V gene is TRBV6-1, the J gene TRBJ2-3; tentatively, D is TRBD2 (5 bases). The V gene's germline CDR1 is MNHNS and CDR2 SASEGT. The length of the CDR3 is 15 residues. Deletions cut 3 bases from V and 1 base from J, with 11 bases between. The CDR3 reads CASSDGISGTDTQYF. CDR3 bases: TGTGCCAGCAGTGATGGGATTAGCGGCACAGATACGCAGTATTTT.

This chain uses TRBV7-8 with TRBJ1-5; D is perhaps TRBD1 (5 bases). Per germline, CDR1 SGHVS and CDR2 FQNEAQ. The CDR3 contains 18 residues. Trimming removed 2 bases at V and 2 bases at J, with 19 bases between. For the CDR3, the DNA is TGTGCCAGCAGCTTAATTAGTGCGTGGGGGGGTGGCAATCAGCCCCAGCATTTT. It codes for CASSLISAWGGGNQPQHF. Supplemented by reference TRBV7-8 and TRBJ1-5, the full variable domain reads GAGVSQSPRYKVAKRGQDVALRCDPISGHVSLFWYQQALGQGPEFLTYFQNEAQLDKSGLPSDRFFAERPEGSVSTLKIQRTQQEDSAVYLCASSLISAWGGGNQPQHFGDGTRLSIL.

The chain links TRBV20-1 to TRBJ2-5; 7 bases line up with TRBD2. V shed 6 bases and J 5 bases; nucleotides not matched to a gene: 24. The CDR3 spans 18 residues. Looked up from germline, CDR1 is DFQATT and CDR2 is SNEGSKA (reference sequence). Here the CDR3 DNA reads TGCAGTGCCTTGGGTCCCCCTCGTTGGGGGAGGGCCGGGGAGACCCAGTACTTC. Protein sequence: CSALGPPRWGRAGETQYF.

This chain links TRBV20-1 with TRBJ2-1, with D possibly being TRBD2 (6 bases). Germline V gives CDR1 DFQATT, CDR2 SNEGSKA (reference sequence). The V gene lost 3 bases and the J gene lost 4 bases, with 16 bases spanning the gap. The CDR3 extends over 15 amino acids. The CDR3 DNA sequence: TGCAGTGCTAGGTTGGCGGGGTCCCCATACAATGAGCAGTTCTTC. Residues: CSARLAGSPYNEQFF.

At least ten counts were recorded for this clonotype. The chain employs TRBV10-3 and TRBJ2-7; 8 nucleotides line up with TRBD2. This CDR3 region has 15 residues. V lost 10 bases, J lost 0 bases, and 11 bases stayed unmatched. The germline V gene encodes CDR1 ENHRY and CDR2 SYGVKD. Here the CDR3 reads CATRGIAGNSYEQYF. DNA of the CDR3: TGTGCCACCCGTGGGATAGCGGGGAACTCCTACGAGCAGTACTTC.

This clonotype has at least ten counts. The chain combines TRBV29-1 with TRBJ1-2; unclear D gene. From germline, CDR1 is SQVTM and CDR2 ANQGSEA. CDR3 size: 14 residues. The V gene lost 4 bases and the J gene lost 0 bases, with 12 bases spanning the gap. The CDR3 bases are TGCAGCGTTGGCGATTCCAGAGCTAACTATGGCTACACCTTC. As protein: CSVGDSRANYGYTF.

The table lists this clonotype with a few counts. The chain is built from TRBV3-1 and TRBJ1-5; TRBD1 is a possible D gene (5 bases). CDR3 length: 14 residues. CDR1 and CDR2 (germline): LGHDT, YNNKEL (reference sequence). V was clipped by 3 bases and J by 7 bases, with 13 bases between them. The CDR3 spells CASSQGVRIQPQHF. CDR3 coding DNA: TGTGCCAGCAGCCAGGGGGTCCGAATCCAGCCCCAGCATTTT.

This clonotype came up many times. This rearrangement joins TRBV11-1 to TRBJ2-1; D remains unclear. V lost 5 bases, J lost 9 bases, and 8 bases lay in between. CDR3 length: 11 residues. The germline V gene has CDR1 SGHAT and CDR2 FQDESV (reference sequence). The CDR3 loop is CASSQKREQFF. Written as DNA, the CDR3 is TGTGCCAGCAGCCAAAAGCGTGAGCAGTTCTTC.